The rows below give T cell receptor beta chains drawn from one sample of a study of T cells after yellow fever vaccination. MiXCR was run by TCRdb on the 5' RACE reads, yielding one entry per CDR3 protein. The table lists about 240,000 distinct CDR3 sequences, about 7.1% of them singletons. Sequencing was performed on CD4+ T cells sorted from PBMCs, taken 15 days after the yellow fever booster vaccination. The receptor set was obtained from a man between 25 and 39 years old who received the YFV17D yellow fever vaccine. Both conserved end residues are part of each CDR3. The order of the fields is J gene, clone size, V gene, D gene, CDR3 DNA, CDR3 protein. The D gene is left open where the match is weak. Clone size, where shown, is once, few, many, or a class for clones that have expanded.

J gene: TRBJ2-7
clone size: few
V gene: TRBV6-1
D gene: TRBD2
CDR3 DNA: TGTGCCAGCAGCCTACTAGCGGGAGGAAACTACGAGCAGTACTTC
CDR3 protein: CASSLLAGGNYEQYF

J gene: TRBJ1-3
clone size: few
V gene: TRBV14
D gene: -
CDR3 DNA: TGTGCCAGCAGTCCCGGACGGTTCGGGCGGTGGGACTCTGGAAACACCATATATTTT
CDR3 protein: CASSPGRFGRWDSGNTIYF

J gene: TRBJ2-2
clone size: -
V gene: TRBV3-1
D gene: -
CDR3 DNA: TGTGCCAGCAGCCACCTAGCTCCGACCGGGGAGCTGTTTTTT
CDR3 protein: CASSHLAPTGELFF

J gene: TRBJ1-1
clone size: -
V gene: TRBV25-1
D gene: -
CDR3 DNA: TGTGCCAGCAGCCCGGAGTGGGTGAACACTGAAGCTTTCTTT
CDR3 protein: CASSPEWVNTEAFF

J gene: TRBJ2-7
clone size: many
V gene: TRBV5-1
D gene: TRBD2
CDR3 DNA: TGCGCCAGCAGCGCTCGGGAAGCGGGGACCATCTACGAGCAGTACTTC
CDR3 protein: CASSAREAGTIYEQYF

J gene: TRBJ1-6
clone size: many
V gene: TRBV7-8
D gene: -
CDR3 DNA: TGTGCCAGCAGCTTCACCTGGACCAATAATTCACCCCTCCACTTT
CDR3 protein: CASSFTWTNNSPLHF

J gene: TRBJ2-4
clone size: many
V gene: TRBV15
D gene: -
CDR3 DNA: TGTGCCACCAGCAGAGCTGGGACCAGCGAAAACATTCAGTACTTC
CDR3 protein: CATSRAGTSENIQYF

J gene: TRBJ2-1
clone size: few
V gene: TRBV20-1
D gene: TRBD2
CDR3 DNA: TGCAGTGCTTCGCCCTCAGCCAGCGGGAGTAGTAATGAGCAGTTCTTC
CDR3 protein: CSASPSASGSSNEQFF

J gene: TRBJ2-7
clone size: many
V gene: TRBV6-5
D gene: -
CDR3 DNA: TGTGCCAGCAGCCCCCTCGTGGGAGAAGCTTCCTACGAGCAGTACTTC
CDR3 protein: CASSPLVGEASYEQYF

J gene: TRBJ2-5
clone size: few
V gene: TRBV11-1
D gene: -
CDR3 DNA: TGTGCCAGCAGCGTTCCGGGACGGGAAGAGACCCAGTACTTC
CDR3 protein: CASSVPGREETQYF

J gene: TRBJ2-7
clone size: -
V gene: TRBV19
D gene: TRBD2
CDR3 DNA: TGTGCCAGTATTCCCAGCTGGGTTTTAGCGGGAGCCCTTTTAGGCTCCTACGAGCAGTACTTC
CDR3 protein: CASIPSWVLAGALLGSYEQYF

J gene: TRBJ1-6
clone size: many
V gene: TRBV20-1
D gene: TRBD1
CDR3 DNA: TGCAGTGCAGGACAGGGCCTCAATTCACCCCTCCACTTT
CDR3 protein: CSAGQGLNSPLHF

J gene: TRBJ2-7
clone size: -
V gene: TRBV7-7
D gene: TRBD2
CDR3 DNA: TGTGCTAGCAGTCTATCCGGGACTAGCGCCGAGCAGTACTTC
CDR3 protein: CASSLSGTSAEQYF

J gene: TRBJ1-2
clone size: many
V gene: TRBV6-2/TRBV6-3
D gene: -
CDR3 DNA: TGTGCCAGTAGGACTCTTCACTATGGCTACACCTTC
CDR3 protein: CASRTLHYGYTF

J gene: TRBJ2-1
clone size: many
V gene: TRBV7-2
D gene: TRBD1
CDR3 DNA: TGTGCCAGCAGCTTAGTGGCCTTACAGGGGGCGCGATTCTTC
CDR3 protein: CASSLVALQGARFF

J gene: TRBJ2-1
clone size: few
V gene: TRBV20-1
D gene: TRBD1
CDR3 DNA: TGCAGTGCTAGGGGACAGGCCTTGTTCTTC
CDR3 protein: CSARGQALFF

J gene: TRBJ2-5
clone size: -
V gene: TRBV20-1
D gene: -
CDR3 DNA: TGCAGTGGAAGAAAGGGGTTTGAGACCCAGTACTTC
CDR3 protein: CSGRKGFETQYF

J gene: TRBJ2-1
clone size: many
V gene: TRBV12-3/TRBV12-4
D gene: -
CDR3 DNA: TGTGCCAGCAGTTTTCAGGGAACAGGGATTGAGCAGTTCTTC
CDR3 protein: CASSFQGTGIEQFF

J gene: TRBJ1-5
clone size: few
V gene: TRBV6-1
D gene: -
CDR3 DNA: TGTGCCAGCAGACGGACATCTGTGGGATCAAGCAATCAGCCCCAGCATTTT
CDR3 protein: CASRRTSVGSSNQPQHF

J gene: TRBJ2-5
clone size: few
V gene: TRBV2
D gene: -
CDR3 DNA: TGTGCCATCCAACAGGGAAGAGAGACCCAGTACTTC
CDR3 protein: CAIQQGRETQYF

J gene: TRBJ2-7
clone size: few
V gene: TRBV12-3/TRBV12-4
D gene: TRBD2
CDR3 DNA: TGTGCCAGCAGCCCCTGGACTAGCGGAGCCTACGAGCAGTACTTC
CDR3 protein: CASSPWTSGAYEQYF

J gene: TRBJ2-1
clone size: few
V gene: TRBV20-1
D gene: TRBD2
CDR3 DNA: TGCAGTGCAACTAGCGGGAATTACAATGAGCAGTTCTTC
CDR3 protein: CSATSGNYNEQFF

J gene: TRBJ2-3
clone size: -
V gene: TRBV24-1
D gene: TRBD2
CDR3 DNA: TGTGCCACCGGGCTAGCGGGAGGCGGAGATACGCAGTATTTT
CDR3 protein: CATGLAGGGDTQYF

J gene: TRBJ1-1
clone size: many
V gene: TRBV29-1
D gene: -
CDR3 DNA: TGCAGCGTTGTGGGGGTCTACTGGACTGAAGCTTTCTTT
CDR3 protein: CSVVGVYWTEAFF

J gene: TRBJ2-5
clone size: -
V gene: TRBV5-5
D gene: TRBD1
CDR3 DNA: TGTGCCAGCAGCTTCCAGGGGGCAGGGGAGACCCAGTACTTC
CDR3 protein: CASSFQGAGETQYF

J gene: TRBJ2-1
clone size: many
V gene: TRBV12-3/TRBV12-4
D gene: -
CDR3 DNA: TGTGCCAGCAGACTTATGATCAATGAGCAGTTCTTC
CDR3 protein: CASRLMINEQFF